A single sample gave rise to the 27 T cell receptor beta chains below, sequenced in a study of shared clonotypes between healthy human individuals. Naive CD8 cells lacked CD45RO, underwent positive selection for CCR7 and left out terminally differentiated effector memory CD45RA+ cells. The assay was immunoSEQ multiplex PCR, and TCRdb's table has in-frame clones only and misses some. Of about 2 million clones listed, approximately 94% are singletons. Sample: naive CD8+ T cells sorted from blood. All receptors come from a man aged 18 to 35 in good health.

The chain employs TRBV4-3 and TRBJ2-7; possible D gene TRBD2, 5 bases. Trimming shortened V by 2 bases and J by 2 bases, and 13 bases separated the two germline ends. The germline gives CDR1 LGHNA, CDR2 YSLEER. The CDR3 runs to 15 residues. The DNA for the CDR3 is TGCGCCAGCAGCCAAAACACACTAGGTCCCTACGAGCAGTACTTC. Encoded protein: CASSQNTLGPYEQYF.

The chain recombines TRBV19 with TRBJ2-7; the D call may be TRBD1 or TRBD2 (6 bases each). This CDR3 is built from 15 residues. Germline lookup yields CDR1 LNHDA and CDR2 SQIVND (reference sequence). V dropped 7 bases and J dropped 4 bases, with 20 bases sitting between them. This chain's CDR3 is CASKDPRGPLYEQYF. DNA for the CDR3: TGTGCCAGTAAGGACCCTCGGGGGCCGCTGTACGAGCAGTACTTC.

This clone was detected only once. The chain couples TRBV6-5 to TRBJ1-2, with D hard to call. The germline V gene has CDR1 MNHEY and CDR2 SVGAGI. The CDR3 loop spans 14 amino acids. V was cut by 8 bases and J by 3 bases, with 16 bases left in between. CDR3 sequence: CASSPGLSYYGYTF. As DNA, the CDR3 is TGTGCCAGCTCCCCGGGCTTATCATACTATGGCTACACCTTC.

The CDR3 here is CASSQETGGAYNSPLHF. The CDR3 DNA reads as TGTGCCAGCAGCCAAGAGACAGGGGGAGCATATAATTCACCCCTCCACTTT. The chain has TRBV4-2 and TRBJ1-6; TRBD1 matches 9 bases. The CDR3 consists of 17 residues. Trimming took 0 bases from V and 4 from J; bases not matched to a gene: 4. Germline V lookup: CDR1 LGHNA, CDR2 YNFKEQ.

This chain's CDR3 is CASSQDLEAKLFF. The CDR3 DNA reads TGCGCCAGCAGCCAAGATCTGGAGGCAAAACTGTTTTTT. V and J are TRBV4-3 and TRBJ1-4, with D unclear. The CDR3 consists of 13 residues. Looked up from germline, CDR1 is LGHNA and CDR2 is YSLEER. V shed 0 bases and J shed 10 bases, with 9 bases lying between them.

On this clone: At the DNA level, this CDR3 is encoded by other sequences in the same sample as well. The chain's CDR3 is CASSFLGQGVYEQYF. CDR3 coding DNA: TGTGCCAGCAGTTTCCTGGGACAGGGAGTCTACGAGCAGTACTTC. The chain is built from TRBV27 and TRBJ2-7; 9 bases are shared with TRBD1. The CDR3 is 15 amino acids. Germline V gene data show CDR1 as MNHEY and CDR2 as SMNVEV (reference sequence). J lost 3 bases, V lost 3 bases, and 6 bases had no gene match.

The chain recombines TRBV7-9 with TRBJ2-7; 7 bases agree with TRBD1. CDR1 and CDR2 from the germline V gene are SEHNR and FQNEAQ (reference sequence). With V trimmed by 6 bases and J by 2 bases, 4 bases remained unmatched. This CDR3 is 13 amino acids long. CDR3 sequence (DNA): TGTGCCAGCAGACTCGGGACAGCCTACGAGCAGTACTTC. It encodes CASRLGTAYEQYF.

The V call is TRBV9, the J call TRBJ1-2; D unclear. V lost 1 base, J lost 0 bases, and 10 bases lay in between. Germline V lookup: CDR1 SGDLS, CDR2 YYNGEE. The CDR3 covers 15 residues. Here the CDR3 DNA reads TGTGCCAGCAGCGTATTAGACGGTCCTAACTATGGCTACACCTTC. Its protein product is CASSVLDGPNYGYTF.

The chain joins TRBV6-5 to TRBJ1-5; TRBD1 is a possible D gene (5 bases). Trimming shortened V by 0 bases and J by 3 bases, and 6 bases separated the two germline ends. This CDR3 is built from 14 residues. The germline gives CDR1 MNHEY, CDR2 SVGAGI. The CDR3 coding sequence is TGTGCCAGCAGTTACTCAGGGGTCAATCAGCCCCAGCATTTT. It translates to CASSYSGVNQPQHF.

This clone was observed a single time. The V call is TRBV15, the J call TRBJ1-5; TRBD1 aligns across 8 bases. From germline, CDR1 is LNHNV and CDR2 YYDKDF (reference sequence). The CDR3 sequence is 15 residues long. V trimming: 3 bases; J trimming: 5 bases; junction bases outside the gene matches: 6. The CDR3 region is CATSSLGQEDQPQHF. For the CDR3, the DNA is TGTGCCACCAGCAGCCTGGGACAGGAGGATCAGCCCCAGCATTTT.

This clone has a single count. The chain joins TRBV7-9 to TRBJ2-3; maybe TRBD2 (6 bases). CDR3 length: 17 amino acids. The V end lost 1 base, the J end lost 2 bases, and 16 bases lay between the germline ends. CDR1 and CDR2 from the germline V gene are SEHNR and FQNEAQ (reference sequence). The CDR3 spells CASSLGDSSRTTDTQYF. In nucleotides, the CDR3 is TGTGCCAGCAGCTTAGGGGACTCCTCGCGGACCACAGATACGCAGTATTTT.

CDR3: CASSLAEVRVADTQYF. Written as DNA, the CDR3 is TGCGCCAGCAGCTTGGCCGAGGTCCGGGTGGCAGATACGCAGTATTTT. The chain combines TRBV5-1 with TRBJ2-3; D unresolved. This CDR3 comprises 16 residues. Germline lookup yields CDR1 SGHRS and CDR2 YFSETQ. The germline V and J ends were trimmed by 0 bases and 4 bases, with 15 bases remaining between them.

DNA of the CDR3: TGTGCCAGCAGCCACGGGACAGCATACGAGCAGTACTTC. As protein: CASSHGTAYEQYF. The V and J genes are TRBV7-2 and TRBJ2-7; 7 nucleotides match TRBD1. CDR3 length equals 13 residues. Germline lookup yields CDR1 SGHTA and CDR2 FQGNSA. V gave up 5 bases and J gave up 4 bases; unmatched junction bases: 5.

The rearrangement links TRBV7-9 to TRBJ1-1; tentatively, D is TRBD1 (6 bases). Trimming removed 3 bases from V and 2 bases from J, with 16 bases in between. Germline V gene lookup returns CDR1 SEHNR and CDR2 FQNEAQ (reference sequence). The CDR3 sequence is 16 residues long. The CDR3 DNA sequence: TGTGCCAGCAGCTTCGACTTGCAGGGGCTAAACACTGAAGCTTTCTTT. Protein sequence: CASSFDLQGLNTEAFF.

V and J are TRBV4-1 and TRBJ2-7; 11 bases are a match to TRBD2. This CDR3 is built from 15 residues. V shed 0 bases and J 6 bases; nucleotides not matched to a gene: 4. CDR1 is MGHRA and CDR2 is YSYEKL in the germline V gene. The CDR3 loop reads CASSQDQGLAGEQYF. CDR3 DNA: TGCGCCAGCAGCCAAGATCAAGGACTAGCGGGCGAGCAGTACTTC.

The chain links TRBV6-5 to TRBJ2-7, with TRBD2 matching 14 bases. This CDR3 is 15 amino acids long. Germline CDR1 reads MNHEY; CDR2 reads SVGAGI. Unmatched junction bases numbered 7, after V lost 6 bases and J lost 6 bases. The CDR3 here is CASRPGLAGVGEQYF. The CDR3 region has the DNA TGTGCCAGCAGACCGGGACTAGCGGGAGTCGGCGAGCAGTACTTC.

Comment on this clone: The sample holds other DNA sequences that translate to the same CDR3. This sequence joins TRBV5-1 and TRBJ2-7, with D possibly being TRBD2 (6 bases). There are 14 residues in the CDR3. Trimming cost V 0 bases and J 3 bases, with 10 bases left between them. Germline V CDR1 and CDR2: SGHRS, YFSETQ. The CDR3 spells CASSLGLDVYEQYF. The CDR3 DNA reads TGCGCCAGCAGCTTGGGACTAGACGTCTACGAGCAGTACTTC. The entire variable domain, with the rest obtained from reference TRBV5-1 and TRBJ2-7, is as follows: KAGVTQTPRYLIKTRGQQVTLSCSPISGHRSVSWYQQTPGQGLQFLFEYFSETQRNKGNFPGRFSGRQFSNSRSEMNVSTLELGDSALYLCASSLGLDVYEQYFGPGTRLTVT.

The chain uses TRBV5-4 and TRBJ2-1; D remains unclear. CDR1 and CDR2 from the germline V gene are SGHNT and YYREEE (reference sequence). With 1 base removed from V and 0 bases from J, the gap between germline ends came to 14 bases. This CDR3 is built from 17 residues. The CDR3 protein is CASSLLPGGSSYNEQFF. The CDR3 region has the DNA TGTGCCAGCAGCTTGCTTCCGGGCGGTAGCTCCTACAATGAGCAGTTCTTC.

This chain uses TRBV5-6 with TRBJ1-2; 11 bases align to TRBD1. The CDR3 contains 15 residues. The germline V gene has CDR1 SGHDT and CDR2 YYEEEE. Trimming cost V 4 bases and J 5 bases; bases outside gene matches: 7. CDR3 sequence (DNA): TGTGCCAGCAGCGCGCAGGGACAGGGGGTGTATGGCTACACCTTC. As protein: CASSAQGQGVYGYTF. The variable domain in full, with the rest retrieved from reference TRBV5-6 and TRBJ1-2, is DAGVTQSPTHLIKTRGQQVTLRCSPKSGHDTVSWYQQALGQGPQFIFQYYEEEERQRGNFPDRFSGHQFPNYSSELNVNALLLGDSALYLCASSAQGQGVYGYTFGSGTRLTVV.

The CDR3 protein is CASSALAGDEQFF. CDR3 nucleotides: TGCGCCAGCAGTGCTTTAGCAGGGGATGAGCAGTTCTTC. The chain combines TRBV10-1 with TRBJ2-1; the D gene is possibly TRBD1 (6 bases). The CDR3 is 13 residues long. Looked up from germline, CDR1 is WNHNN and CDR2 is SYGVQD (reference sequence). V lost 4 bases, J lost 8 bases, and 12 bases lay in between.

The CDR3 protein is CASSLEIRGAPYEQYF. The CDR3 nucleotides read TGTGCCAGCAGCTTAGAAATCCGGGGTGCCCCCTACGAGCAGTACTTC. V and J are TRBV7-9 and TRBJ2-7, with D perhaps matching TRBD2 (5 bases). V lost 1 base, J lost 2 bases, and 15 bases lay in between. The V gene's germline CDR1 is SEHNR and CDR2 FQNEAQ (reference sequence). The CDR3 consists of 16 residues.

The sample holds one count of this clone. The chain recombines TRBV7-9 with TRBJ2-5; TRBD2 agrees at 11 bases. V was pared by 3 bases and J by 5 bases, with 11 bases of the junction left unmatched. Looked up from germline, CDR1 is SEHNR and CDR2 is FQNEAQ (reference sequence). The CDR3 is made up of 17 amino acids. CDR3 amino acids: CASSFGLAGLLLETQYF. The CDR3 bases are TGTGCCAGCAGCTTCGGACTAGCGGGCTTACTGCTCGAGACCCAGTACTTC.

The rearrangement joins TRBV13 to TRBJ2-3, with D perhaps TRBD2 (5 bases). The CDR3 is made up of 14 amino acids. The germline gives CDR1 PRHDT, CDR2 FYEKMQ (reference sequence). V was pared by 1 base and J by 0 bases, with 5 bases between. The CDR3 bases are TGTGCCAGCAGCTTAGCGGGGAGCACAGATACGCAGTATTTT. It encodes CASSLAGSTDTQYF.

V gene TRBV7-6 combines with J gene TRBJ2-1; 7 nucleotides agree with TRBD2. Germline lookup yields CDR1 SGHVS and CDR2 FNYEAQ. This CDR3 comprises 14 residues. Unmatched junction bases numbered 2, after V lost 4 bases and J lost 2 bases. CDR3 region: CASSSSGAYNEQFF. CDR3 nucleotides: TGTGCCAGCAGCTCCAGCGGGGCCTACAATGAGCAGTTCTTC.

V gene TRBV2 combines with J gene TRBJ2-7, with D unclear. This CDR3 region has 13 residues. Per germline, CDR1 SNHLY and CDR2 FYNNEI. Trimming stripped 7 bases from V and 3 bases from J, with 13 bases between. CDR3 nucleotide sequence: TGTGCCAGCACCAAAGGGCAGAGCTACGAGCAGTACTTC. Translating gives CASTKGQSYEQYF.

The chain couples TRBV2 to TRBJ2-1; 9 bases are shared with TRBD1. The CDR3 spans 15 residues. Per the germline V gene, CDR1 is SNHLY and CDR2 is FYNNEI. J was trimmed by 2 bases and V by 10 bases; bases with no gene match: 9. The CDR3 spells CANRGTGSTYNEQFF. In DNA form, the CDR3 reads TGTGCCAACCGAGGGACAGGGTCCACCTACAATGAGCAGTTCTTC.

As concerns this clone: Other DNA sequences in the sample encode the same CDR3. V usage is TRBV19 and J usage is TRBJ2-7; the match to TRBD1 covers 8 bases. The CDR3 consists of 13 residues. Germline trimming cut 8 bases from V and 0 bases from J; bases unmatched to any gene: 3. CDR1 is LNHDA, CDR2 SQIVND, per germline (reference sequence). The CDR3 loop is CASSGGSSYEQYF. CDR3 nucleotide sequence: TGTGCCAGTTCAGGGGGCAGCTCCTACGAGCAGTACTTC. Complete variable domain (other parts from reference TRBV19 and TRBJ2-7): DGGITQSPKYLFRKEGQNVTLSCEQNLNHDAMYWYRQDPGQGLRLIYYSQIVNDFQKGDIAEGYSVSREKKESFPLTVTSAQKNPTAFYLCASSGGSSYEQYFGPGTRLTVT.